One TCR beta chain is described in this entry. In the original workflow: Amplification from reference gene primers served as the basis for estimated nucleated cell counts. Produced via immunoSEQ multiplex PCR; TCRdb's table is partial and in-frame only. V, J and clone size are those of that table, while D and trimming were read from the DNA. The sample carries about 280,000 clones, approximately 89% recorded once. The CDR3 runs to 15 residues. V was clipped by 1 base and J by 4 bases, with 13 bases between them. Germline loops: CDR1 LGHNA, CDR2 YSLEER. This specimen comes from a study of blood T cell repertoires in COVID-19.

The source material was PBMCs or T cells enriched from blood (not recorded which). The source is a middle-aged man who had been exposed to COVID-19. V is TRBV4-3 and J is TRBJ2-5; a weak D match, TRBD1 (5 bases). CDR3 sequence reads: CASSQVFSGLETQYF. The DNA for the CDR3 is TGCGCCAGCAGCCAAGTATTTTCAGGGTTAGAGACCCAGTACTTC.